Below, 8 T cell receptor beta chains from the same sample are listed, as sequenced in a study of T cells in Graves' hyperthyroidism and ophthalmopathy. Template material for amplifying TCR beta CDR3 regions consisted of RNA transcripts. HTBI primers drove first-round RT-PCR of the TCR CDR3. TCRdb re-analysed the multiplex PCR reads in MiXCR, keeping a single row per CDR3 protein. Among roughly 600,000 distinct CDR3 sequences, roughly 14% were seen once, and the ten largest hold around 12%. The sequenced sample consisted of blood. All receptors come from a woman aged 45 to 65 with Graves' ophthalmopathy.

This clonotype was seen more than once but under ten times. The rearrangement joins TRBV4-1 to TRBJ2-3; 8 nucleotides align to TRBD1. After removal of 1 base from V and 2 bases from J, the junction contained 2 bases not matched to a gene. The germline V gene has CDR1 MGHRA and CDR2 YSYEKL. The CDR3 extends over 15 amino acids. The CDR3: CASSQVDRATDTQYF. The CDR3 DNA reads TGCGCCAGCAGCCAAGTGGACAGGGCCACAGATACGCAGTATTTT.

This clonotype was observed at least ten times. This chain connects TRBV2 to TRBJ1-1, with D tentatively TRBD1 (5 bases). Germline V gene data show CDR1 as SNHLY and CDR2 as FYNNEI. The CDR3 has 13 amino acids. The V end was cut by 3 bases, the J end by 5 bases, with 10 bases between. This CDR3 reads CASSDDQGTEAFF. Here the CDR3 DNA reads TGTGCCAGCAGTGACGACCAGGGAACTGAAGCTTTCTTT.

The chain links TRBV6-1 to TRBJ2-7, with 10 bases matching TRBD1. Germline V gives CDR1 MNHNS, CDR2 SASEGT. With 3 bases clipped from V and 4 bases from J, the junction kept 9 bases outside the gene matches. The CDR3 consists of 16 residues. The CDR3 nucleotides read TGTGCCAGCAGTGACCCCCGGGACAGGGGCAGGTACGAGCAGTACTTC. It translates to CASSDPRDRGRYEQYF.

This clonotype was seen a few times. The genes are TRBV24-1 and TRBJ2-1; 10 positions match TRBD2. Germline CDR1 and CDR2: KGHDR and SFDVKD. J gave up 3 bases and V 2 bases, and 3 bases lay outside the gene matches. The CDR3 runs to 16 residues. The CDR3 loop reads CATSDWRTSGYNEQFF. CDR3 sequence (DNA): TGTGCCACCAGTGATTGGAGGACTAGCGGCTACAATGAGCAGTTCTTC.

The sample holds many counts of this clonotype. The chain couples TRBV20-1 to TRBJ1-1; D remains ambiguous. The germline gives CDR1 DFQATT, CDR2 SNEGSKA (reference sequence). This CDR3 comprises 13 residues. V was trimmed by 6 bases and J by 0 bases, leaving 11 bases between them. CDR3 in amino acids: CSAAVGLNTEAFF. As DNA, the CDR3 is TGCAGTGCGGCGGTAGGGCTGAACACTGAAGCTTTCTTT.

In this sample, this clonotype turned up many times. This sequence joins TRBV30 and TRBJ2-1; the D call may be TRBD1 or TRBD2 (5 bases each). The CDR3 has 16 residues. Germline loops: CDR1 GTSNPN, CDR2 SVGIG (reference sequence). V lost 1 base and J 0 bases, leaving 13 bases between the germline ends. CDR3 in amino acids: CAWSGPGPSSYNEQFF. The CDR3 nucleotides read TGTGCCTGGAGTGGGCCGGGACCGAGCTCCTACAATGAGCAGTTCTTC.

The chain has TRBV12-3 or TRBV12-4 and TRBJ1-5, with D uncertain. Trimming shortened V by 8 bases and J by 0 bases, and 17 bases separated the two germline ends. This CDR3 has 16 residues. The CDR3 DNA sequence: TGTGCCAGCGGCTCTACCCGGCGGGCTAGCAATCAGCCCCAGCATTTT. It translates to CASGSTRRASNQPQHF.

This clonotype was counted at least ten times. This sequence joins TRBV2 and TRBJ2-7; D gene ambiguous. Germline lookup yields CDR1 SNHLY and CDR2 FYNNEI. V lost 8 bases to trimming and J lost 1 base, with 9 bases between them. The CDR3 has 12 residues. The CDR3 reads CASVRRSYEQYF. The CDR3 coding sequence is TGTGCCAGCGTGAGGAGATCCTACGAGCAGTACTTC. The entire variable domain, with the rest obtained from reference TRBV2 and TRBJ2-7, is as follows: EPEVTQTPSHQVTQMGQEVILRCVPISNHLYFYWYRQILGQKVEFLVSFYNNEISEKSEIFDDQFSVERPDGSNFTLKIRSTKLEDSAMYFCASVRRSYEQYFGPGTRLTVT.